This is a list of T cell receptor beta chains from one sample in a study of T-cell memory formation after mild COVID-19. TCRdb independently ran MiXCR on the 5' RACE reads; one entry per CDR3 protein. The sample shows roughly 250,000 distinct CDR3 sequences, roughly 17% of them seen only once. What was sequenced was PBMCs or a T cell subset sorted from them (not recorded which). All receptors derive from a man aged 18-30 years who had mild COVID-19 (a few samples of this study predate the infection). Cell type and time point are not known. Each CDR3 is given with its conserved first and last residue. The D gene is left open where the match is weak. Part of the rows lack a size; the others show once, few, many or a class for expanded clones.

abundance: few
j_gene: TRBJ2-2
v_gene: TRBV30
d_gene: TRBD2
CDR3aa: CAWSGGANTGELFF
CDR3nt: TGTGCCTGGAGCGGGGGGGCGAACACCGGGGAGCTGTTTTTT

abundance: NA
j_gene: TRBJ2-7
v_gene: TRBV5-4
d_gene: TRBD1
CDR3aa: CASSQTDRASYEQYF
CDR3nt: TGTGCCAGCAGCCAGACGGACAGGGCCTCCTACGAGCAGTACTTC

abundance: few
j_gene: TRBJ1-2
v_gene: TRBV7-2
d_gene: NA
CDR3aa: CASSPEGRQGHGYTF
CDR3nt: TGTGCCAGCAGCCCCGAAGGTCGGCAGGGACACGGCTACACCTTC

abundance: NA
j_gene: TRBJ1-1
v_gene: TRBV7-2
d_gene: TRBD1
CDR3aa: CASSLAQGVFTEAFF
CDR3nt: TGTGCCAGCAGCTTAGCACAGGGGGTGTTCACTGAAGCTTTCTTT

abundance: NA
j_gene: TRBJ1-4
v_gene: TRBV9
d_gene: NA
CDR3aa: CASSTSLEEKLFF
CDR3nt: TGTGCCAGCAGCACCTCGCTAGAGGAAAAACTGTTTTTT

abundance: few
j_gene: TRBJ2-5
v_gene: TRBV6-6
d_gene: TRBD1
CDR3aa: CASSYGTANKETQYF
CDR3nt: TGTGCCAGCAGTTACGGGACAGCGAATAAAGAGACCCAGTACTTC

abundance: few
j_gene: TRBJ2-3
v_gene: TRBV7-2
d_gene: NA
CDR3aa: CASSFFPSKTPSTDTQYF
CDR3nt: TGTGCCAGCAGCTTTTTCCCCAGCAAAACCCCTAGCACAGATACGCAGTATTTT

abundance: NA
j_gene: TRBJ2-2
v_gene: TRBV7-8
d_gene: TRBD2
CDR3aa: CASSYPLAGVYTGELFF
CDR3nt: TGTGCCAGCAGCTACCCACTAGCGGGAGTATATACCGGGGAGCTGTTTTTT

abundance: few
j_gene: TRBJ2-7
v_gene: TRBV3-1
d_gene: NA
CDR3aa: CASSQVGAGNEQYF
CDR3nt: TGTGCCAGCAGCCAAGTCGGAGCAGGGAACGAGCAGTACTTC

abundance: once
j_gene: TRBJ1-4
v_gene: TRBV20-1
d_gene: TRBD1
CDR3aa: CSAAGTGHEKLFF
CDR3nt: TGCAGTGCTGCCGGGACAGGGCACGAAAAACTGTTTTTT

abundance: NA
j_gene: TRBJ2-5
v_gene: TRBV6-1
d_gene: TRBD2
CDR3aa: CASRDGLEGETQYF
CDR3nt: TGTGCCAGCAGGGACGGACTAGAGGGAGAGACCCAGTACTTC

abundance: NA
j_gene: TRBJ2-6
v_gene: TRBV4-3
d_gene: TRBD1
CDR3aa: CASSDRDRTAGANVLTF
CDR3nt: TGCGCCAGCAGTGACCGGGACAGGACTGCTGGGGCCAACGTCCTGACTTTC

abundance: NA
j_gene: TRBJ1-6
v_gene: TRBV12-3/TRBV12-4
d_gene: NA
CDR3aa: CASSLFPVNLHF
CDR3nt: TGTGCCAGCAGTTTATTTCCTGTTAACCTCCACTTT

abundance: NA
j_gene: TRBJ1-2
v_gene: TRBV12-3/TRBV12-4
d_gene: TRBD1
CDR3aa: CASSRDSIGYGYTF
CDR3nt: TGTGCCAGCAGCCGGGACAGTATCGGCTATGGCTACACCTTC

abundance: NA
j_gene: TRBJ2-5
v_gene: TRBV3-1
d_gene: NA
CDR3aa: CASSPPGGGGTWETQYF
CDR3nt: TGTGCCAGCAGCCCCCCGGGCGGTGGGGGTACTTGGGAGACCCAGTACTTC

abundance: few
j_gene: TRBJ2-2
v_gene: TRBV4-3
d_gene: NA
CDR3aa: CASSLLEVTGELFF
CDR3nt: TGCGCCAGCAGCCTTCTGGAGGTAACCGGGGAGCTGTTTTTT

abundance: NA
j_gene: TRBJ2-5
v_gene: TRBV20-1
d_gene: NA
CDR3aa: CSARTWTATETQYF
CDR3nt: TGCAGTGCTAGGACATGGACGGCCACAGAGACCCAGTACTTC

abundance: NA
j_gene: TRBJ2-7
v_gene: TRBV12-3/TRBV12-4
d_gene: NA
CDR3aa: CASSWRDSYEQYF
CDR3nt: TGTGCCAGCAGTTGGAGGGACAGTTACGAGCAGTACTTC

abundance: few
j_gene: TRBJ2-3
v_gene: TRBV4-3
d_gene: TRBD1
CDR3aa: CASSQEWTGGPTDTQYF
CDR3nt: TGCGCCAGCAGCCAAGAGTGGACAGGGGGTCCCACAGATACGCAGTATTTT

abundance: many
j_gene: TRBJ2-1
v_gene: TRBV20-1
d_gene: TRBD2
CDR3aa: CSVAGGLDEQFF
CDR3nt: TGCAGTGTTGCGGGGGGGCTAGATGAGCAGTTCTTC

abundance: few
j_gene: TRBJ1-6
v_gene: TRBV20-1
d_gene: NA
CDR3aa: CSARPGQNSPLHF
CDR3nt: TGCAGTGCTAGGCCGGGACAAAATTCACCCCTCCACTTT

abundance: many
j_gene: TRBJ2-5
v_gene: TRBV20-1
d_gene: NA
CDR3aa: CSARLVSETQYF
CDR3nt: TGCAGTGCTAGACTAGTTTCGGAGACCCAGTACTTC

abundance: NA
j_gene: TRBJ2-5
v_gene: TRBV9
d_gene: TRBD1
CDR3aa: CASSPGQGDETQYF
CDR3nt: TGTGCCAGCAGCCCCGGACAGGGAGACGAGACCCAGTACTTC

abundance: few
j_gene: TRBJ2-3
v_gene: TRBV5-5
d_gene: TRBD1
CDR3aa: CASSYVTGGTQYF
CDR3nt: TGTGCCAGCAGCTACGTAACAGGGGGTACGCAGTATTTT

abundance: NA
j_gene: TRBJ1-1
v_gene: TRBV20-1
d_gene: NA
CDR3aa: CSARDRVLNTEAFF
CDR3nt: TGCAGTGCTAGAGATCGGGTACTGAACACTGAAGCTTTCTTT

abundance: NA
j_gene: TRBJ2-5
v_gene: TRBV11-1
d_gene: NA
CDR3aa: CASSLGRDAPQYF
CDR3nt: TGTGCCAGCAGCTTAGGCCGGGACGCGCCCCAGTACTTC

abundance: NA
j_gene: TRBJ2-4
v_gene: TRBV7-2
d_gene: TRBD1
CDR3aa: CASSLGGTAKNIQYF
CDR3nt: TGTGCCAGCAGCTTGGGTGGGACAGCTAAAAACATTCAGTACTTC

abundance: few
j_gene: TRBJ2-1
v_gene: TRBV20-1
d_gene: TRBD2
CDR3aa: CSAIHSGGRDNEQFF
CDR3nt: TGCAGTGCTATCCACAGCGGGGGGAGGGACAATGAGCAGTTCTTC

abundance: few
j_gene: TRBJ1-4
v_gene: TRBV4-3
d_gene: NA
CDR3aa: CASSQDPAGRDEKLFF
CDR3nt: TGCGCCAGCAGCCAAGATCCGGCAGGGCGAGATGAAAAACTGTTTTTT

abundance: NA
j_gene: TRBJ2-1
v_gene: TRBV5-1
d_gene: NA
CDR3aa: CASSLGDTRGEQFF
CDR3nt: TGCGCCAGCAGCCTTGGGGACACACGGGGTGAGCAGTTCTTC

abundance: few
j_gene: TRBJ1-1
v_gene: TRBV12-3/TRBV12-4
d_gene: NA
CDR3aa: CASRRTSGEAFF
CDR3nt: TGTGCCAGCAGGCGAACCTCAGGAGAAGCTTTCTTT

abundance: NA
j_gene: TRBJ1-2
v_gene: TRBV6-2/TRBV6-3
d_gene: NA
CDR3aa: CASSGWETGYGYTF
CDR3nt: TGTGCCAGCAGCGGGTGGGAGACGGGCTATGGCTACACCTTC

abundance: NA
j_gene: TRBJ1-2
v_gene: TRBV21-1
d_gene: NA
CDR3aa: CASPPQLLDGYTF
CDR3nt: TGTGCCAGCCCGCCCCAGTTGCTCGATGGCTACACCTTC

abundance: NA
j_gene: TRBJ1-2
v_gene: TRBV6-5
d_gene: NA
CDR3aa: CASSRAGGYFYGYTF
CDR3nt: TGTGCCAGCAGCCGTGCTGGGGGGTACTTCTATGGCTACACCTTC

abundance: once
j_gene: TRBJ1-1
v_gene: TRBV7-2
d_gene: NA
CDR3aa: CASSLSGSWTEAFF
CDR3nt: TGTGCCAGCAGCTTATCAGGGTCCTGGACTGAAGCTTTCTTT

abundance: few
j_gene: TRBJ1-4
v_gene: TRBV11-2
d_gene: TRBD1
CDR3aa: CASGKDGTGGVRHEKLFF
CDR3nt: TGTGCCAGCGGAAAAGACGGGACAGGCGGTGTTAGGCATGAAAAACTGTTTTTT

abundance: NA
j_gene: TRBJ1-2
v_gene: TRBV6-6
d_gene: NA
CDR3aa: CASSQGVNYGYTF
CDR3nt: TGTGCCAGCAGTCAGGGAGTTAACTATGGCTACACCTTC

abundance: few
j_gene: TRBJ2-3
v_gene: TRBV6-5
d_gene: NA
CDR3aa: CASSYQSSGTADTQYF
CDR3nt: TGTGCCAGCAGTTACCAGTCGAGCGGCACAGCAGATACGCAGTATTTT

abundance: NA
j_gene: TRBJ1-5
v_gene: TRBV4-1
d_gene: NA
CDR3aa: CASSQGQVVAQPQHF
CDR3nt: TGCGCCAGCAGCCAAGGACAGGTTGTCGCTCAGCCCCAGCATTTT

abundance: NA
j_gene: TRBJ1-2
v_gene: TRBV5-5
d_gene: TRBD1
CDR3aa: CASSSGQGRYGYTF
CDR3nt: TGTGCCAGCAGCTCCGGACAGGGAAGATATGGCTACACCTTC

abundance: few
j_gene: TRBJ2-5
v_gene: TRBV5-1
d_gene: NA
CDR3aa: CASSSRQVRGETQYF
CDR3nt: TGCGCCAGCAGCTCGCGACAGGTCCGCGGAGAGACCCAGTACTTC

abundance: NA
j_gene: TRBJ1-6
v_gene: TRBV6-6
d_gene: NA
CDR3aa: CASSYLRDNSPLHF
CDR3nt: TGTGCCAGCAGTTACCTCAGGGACAATTCACCCCTCCACTTT

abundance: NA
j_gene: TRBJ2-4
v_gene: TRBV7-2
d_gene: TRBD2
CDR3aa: CASSLAGGWDIQYF
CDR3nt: TGTGCCAGCAGCTTAGCGGGGGGGTGGGACATTCAGTACTTC

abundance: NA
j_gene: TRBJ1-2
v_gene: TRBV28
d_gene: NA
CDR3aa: CASSSILRAYGYTF
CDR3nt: TGTGCCAGCAGTTCGATTCTCCGGGCCTATGGCTACACCTTC

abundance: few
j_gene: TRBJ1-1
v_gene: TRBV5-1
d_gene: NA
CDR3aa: CASSLVPQNTEAFF
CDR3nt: TGCGCCAGCAGCTTGGTTCCCCAGAACACTGAAGCTTTCTTT

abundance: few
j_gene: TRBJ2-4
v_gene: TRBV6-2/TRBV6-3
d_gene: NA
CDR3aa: CASSGDRPIAKNIQYF
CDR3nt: TGTGCCAGCAGTGGGGACCGTCCGATAGCCAAAAACATTCAGTACTTC

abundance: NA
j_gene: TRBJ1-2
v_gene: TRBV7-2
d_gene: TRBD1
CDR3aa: CASSFYTGDGYTF
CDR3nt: TGTGCCAGCAGCTTCTACACAGGGGATGGCTACACCTTC

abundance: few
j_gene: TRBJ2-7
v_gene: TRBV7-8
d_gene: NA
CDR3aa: CASSLRRQYYEQYF
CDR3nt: TGTGCCAGCAGCTTACGCCGACAGTACTACGAGCAGTACTTC

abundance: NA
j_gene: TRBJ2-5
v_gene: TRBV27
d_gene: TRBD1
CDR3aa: CASSFLGTASREETQYF
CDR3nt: TGTGCCAGCAGTTTCCTCGGGACAGCCTCCCGAGAGGAGACCCAGTACTTC

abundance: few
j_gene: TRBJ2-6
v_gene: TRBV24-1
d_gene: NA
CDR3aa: CATSDPGSGANVLTF
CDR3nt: TGTGCCACCAGTGATCCGGGCTCTGGGGCCAACGTCCTGACTTTC

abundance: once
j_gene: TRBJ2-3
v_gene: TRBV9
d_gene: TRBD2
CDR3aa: CASSVLPGTSGAGDTQYF
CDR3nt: TGTGCCAGCAGCGTTCTTCCCGGGACTAGCGGGGCGGGAGATACGCAGTATTTT

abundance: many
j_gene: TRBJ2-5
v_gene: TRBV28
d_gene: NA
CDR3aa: CASSLGQPETQYF
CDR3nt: TGTGCCAGCAGTTTAGGTCAACCGGAGACCCAGTACTTC

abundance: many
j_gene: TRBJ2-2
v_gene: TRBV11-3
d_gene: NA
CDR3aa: CASRGTGELFF
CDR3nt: TGTGCCAGCAGGGGGACCGGGGAGCTGTTTTTT

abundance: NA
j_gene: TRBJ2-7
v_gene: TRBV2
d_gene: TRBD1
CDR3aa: CATRDRGYEQYF
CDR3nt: TGTGCCACCCGGGACAGGGGCTACGAGCAGTACTTC

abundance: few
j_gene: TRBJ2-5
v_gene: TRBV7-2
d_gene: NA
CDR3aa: CASSPTGGETQYF
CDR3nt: TGTGCCAGCAGCCCAACGGGTGGCGAGACCCAGTACTTC

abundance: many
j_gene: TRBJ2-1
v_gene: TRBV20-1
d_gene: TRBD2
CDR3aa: CSARGLADFNEQFF
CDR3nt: TGCAGTGCTAGAGGGCTAGCGGATTTCAATGAGCAGTTCTTC

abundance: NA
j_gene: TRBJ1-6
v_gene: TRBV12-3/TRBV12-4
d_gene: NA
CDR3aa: CASSRRGSSSPLHF
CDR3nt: TGTGCCAGCAGTAGACGGGGAAGTTCTTCACCCCTCCACTTT

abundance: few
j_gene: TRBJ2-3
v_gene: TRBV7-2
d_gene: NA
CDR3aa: CASSRQGGAGTDTQYF
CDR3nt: TGTGCCAGCAGCCGTCAGGGGGGGGCGGGCACAGATACGCAGTATTTT

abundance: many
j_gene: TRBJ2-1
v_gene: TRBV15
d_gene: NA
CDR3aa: CATSRDLWGAVNEQFF
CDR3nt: TGTGCCACCAGCAGAGATCTTTGGGGGGCAGTCAATGAGCAGTTCTTC

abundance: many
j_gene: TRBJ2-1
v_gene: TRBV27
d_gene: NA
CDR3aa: CASSTRFLWGNEQFF
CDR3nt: TGTGCCAGCAGCACCCGATTCCTCTGGGGCAATGAGCAGTTCTTC